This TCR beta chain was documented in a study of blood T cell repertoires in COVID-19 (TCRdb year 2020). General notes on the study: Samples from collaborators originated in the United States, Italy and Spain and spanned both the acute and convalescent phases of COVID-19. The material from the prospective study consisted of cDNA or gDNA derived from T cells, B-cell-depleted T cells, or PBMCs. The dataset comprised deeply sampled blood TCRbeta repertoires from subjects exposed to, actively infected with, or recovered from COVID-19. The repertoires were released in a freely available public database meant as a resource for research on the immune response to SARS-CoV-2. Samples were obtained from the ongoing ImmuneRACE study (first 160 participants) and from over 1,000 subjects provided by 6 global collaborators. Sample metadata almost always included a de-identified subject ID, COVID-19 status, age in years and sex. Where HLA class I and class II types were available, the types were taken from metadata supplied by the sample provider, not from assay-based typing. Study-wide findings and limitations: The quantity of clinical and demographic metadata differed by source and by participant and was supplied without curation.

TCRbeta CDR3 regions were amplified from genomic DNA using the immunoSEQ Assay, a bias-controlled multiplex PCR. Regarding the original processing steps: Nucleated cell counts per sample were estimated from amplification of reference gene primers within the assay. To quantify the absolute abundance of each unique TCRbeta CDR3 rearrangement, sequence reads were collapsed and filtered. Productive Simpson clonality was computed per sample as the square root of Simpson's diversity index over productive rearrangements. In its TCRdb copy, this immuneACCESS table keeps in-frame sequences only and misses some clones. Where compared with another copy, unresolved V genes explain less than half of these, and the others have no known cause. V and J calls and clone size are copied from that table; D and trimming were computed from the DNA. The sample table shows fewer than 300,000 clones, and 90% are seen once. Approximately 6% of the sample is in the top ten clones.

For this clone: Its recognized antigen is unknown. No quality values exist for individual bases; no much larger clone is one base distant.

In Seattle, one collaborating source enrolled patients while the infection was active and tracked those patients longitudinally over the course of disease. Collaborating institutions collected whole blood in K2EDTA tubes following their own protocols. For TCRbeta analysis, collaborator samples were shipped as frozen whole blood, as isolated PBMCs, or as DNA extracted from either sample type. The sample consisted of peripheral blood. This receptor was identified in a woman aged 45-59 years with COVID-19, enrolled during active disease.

The bases are TGTGCCAGTAGGATGACAAGTAACTATGGCTACACCTTC. It translates to CASRMTSNYGYTF. Recombination joined TRBV19 with TRBJ1-2; the D gene cannot be named for sure. Its CDR3 holds 13 amino acids, cysteine through phenylalanine. Only CDR3 DNA is held: 39 bases, read in frame from base 1. Relative to germline, V is 6 bases shorter and J is 1 base shorter, with 9 bases between their ends. CDR1 and CDR2 (LNHDA, SQIVND) derive from the germline V gene (reference sequence).